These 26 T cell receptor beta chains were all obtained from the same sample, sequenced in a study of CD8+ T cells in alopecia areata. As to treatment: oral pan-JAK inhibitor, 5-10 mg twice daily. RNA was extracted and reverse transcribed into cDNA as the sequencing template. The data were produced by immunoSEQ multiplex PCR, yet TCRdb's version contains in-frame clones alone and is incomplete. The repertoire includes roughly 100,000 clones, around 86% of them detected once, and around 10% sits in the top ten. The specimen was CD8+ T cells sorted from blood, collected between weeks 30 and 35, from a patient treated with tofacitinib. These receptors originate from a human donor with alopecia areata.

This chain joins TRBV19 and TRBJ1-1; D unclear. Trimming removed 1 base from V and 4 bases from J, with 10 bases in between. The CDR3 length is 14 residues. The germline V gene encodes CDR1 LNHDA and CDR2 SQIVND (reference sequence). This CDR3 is CASSIANRGTEAFF. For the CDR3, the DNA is TGTGCCAGTAGTATAGCCAATCGAGGCACTGAAGCTTTCTTT.

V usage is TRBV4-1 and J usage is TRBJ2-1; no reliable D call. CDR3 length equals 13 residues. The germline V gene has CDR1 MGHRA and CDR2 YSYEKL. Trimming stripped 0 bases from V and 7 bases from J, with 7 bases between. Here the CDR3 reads CASSQDPWNEQFF. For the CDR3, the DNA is TGCGCCAGCAGCCAAGATCCATGGAATGAGCAGTTCTTC.

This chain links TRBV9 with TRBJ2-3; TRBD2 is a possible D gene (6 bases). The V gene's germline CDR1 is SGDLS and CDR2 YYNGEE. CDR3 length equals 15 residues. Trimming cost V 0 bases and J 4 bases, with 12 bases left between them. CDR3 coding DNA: TGTGCCAGCAGCGTAGGGGGAGGAGGCGCAGATACGCAGTATTTT. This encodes CASSVGGGGADTQYF.

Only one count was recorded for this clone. The CDR3 DNA reads TGTGCCAGCTCACCCTCCCCGAACACTGAAGCTTTCTTT. This gives the protein CASSPSPNTEAFF. The rearrangement uses TRBV18 and TRBJ1-1; D uncertain. CDR1 is KGHSH and CDR2 is LQKENI in the germline V gene. The CDR3 length is 13 residues. Trimming stripped 3 bases from V and 1 base from J, with 6 bases between.

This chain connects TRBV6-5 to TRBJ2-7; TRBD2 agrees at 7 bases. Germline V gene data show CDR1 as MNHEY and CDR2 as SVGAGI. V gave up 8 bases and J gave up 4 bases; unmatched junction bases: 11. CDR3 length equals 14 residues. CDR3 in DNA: TGTGCCAGCGTCGCCGCTAGCGGAGAATACGAGCAGTACTTC. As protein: CASVAASGEYEQYF.

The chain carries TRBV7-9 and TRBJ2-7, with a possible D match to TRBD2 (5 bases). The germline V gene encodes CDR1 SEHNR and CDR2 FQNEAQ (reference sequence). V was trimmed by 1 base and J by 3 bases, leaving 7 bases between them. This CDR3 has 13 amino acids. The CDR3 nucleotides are TGTGCCAGCAGCTTAGACGGGAACTACGAGCAGTACTTC. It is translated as CASSLDGNYEQYF.

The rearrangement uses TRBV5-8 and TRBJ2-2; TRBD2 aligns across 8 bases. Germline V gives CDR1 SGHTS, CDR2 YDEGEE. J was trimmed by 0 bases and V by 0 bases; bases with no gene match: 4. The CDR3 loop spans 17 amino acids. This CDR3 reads CASSLAGSGTNTGELFF. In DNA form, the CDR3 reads TGTGCCAGCAGCTTGGCCGGTAGCGGGACGAACACCGGGGAGCTGTTTTTT.

The CDR3 DNA is TGTGCCAGCAGTTCCACCATATCCAGGGGACGGTCCGGCTCCTACGAGCAGTACTTC. This encodes CASSSTISRGRSGSYEQYF. The chain has TRBV27 and TRBJ2-7; tentatively, D is TRBD1 (6 bases). The CDR3 is 19 amino acids. The germline gives CDR1 MNHEY, CDR2 SMNVEV (reference sequence). V was shortened by 4 bases and J by 0 bases, with 25 bases between the two germline ends.

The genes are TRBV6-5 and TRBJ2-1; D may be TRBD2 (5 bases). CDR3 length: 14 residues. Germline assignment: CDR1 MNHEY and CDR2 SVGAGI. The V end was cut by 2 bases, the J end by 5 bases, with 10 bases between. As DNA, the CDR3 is TGTGCCAGCAGTTACGGCCGGGGAAACAATGAGCAGTTCTTC. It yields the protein CASSYGRGNNEQFF.

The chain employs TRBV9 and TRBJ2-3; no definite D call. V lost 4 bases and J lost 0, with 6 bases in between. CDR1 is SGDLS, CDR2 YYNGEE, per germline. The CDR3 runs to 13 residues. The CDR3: CASSPPSTDTQYF. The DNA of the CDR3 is TGTGCCAGCAGCCCCCCTAGCACAGATACGCAGTATTTT. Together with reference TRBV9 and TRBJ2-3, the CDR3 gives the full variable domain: DSGVTQTPKHLITATGQRVTLRCSPRSGDLSVYWYQQSLDQGLQFLIQYYNGEERAKGNILERFSAQQFPDLHSELNLSSLELGDSALYFCASSPPSTDTQYFGPGTRLTVL.

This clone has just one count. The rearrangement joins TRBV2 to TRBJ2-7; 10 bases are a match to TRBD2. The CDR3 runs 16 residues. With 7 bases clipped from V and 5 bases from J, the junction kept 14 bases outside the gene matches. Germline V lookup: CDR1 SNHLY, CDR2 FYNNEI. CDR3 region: CASTTSGPSGSHEQYF. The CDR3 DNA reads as TGTGCCAGCACGACCTCTGGCCCTAGCGGGAGTCACGAGCAGTACTTC.

This CDR3 is CASSFGQRQETQYF. CDR3 nucleotides: TGTGCCAGCAGCTTCGGACAGAGACAAGAGACCCAGTACTTC. This chain joins TRBV7-9 and TRBJ2-5, with D possibly being TRBD1 (6 bases). V was trimmed by 3 bases and J by 2 bases, leaving 10 bases between them. Germline-derived CDR1 and CDR2 are SEHNR and FQNEAQ (reference sequence). The CDR3 has 14 residues.

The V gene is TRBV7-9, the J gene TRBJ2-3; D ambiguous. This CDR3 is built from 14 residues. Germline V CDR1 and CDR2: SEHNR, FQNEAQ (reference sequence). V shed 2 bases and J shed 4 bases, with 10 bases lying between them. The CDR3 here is CASSLFSGADTQYF. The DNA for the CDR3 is TGTGCCAGCAGCTTATTCTCCGGAGCAGATACGCAGTATTTT.

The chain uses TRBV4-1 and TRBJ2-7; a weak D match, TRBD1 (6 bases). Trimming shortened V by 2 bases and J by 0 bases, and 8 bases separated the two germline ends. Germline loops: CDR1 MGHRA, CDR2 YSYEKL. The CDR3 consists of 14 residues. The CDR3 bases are TGCGCCAGCAGCCAAAACAGGGACTCCTACGAGCAGTACTTC. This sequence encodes CASSQNRDSYEQYF.

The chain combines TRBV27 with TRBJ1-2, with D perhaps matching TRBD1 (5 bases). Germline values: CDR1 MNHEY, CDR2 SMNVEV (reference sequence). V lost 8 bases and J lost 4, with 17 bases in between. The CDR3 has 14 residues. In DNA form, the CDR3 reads TGTGCCAGCGCGAATACGGGACCGATCTATGGCTACACCTTC. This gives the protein CASANTGPIYGYTF.

Here the CDR3 DNA reads TGTGCCAGCAGCTTCCAGGGGCTGGACGAGCAGTACTTC. Translating it yields CASSFQGLDEQYF. The chain couples TRBV13 to TRBJ2-7, with D maybe TRBD1 (6 bases). The CDR3 is 13 residues long. Germline V gene lookup returns CDR1 PRHDT and CDR2 FYEKMQ (reference sequence). V lost 3 bases to trimming and J lost 5 bases, with 11 bases between them.

CDR3 loop: CASSEGPGLGTEAFF. CDR3 DNA sequence: TGTGCCAGCAGTGAAGGTCCAGGGCTAGGCACTGAAGCTTTCTTT. The chain combines TRBV6-1 with TRBJ1-1; possible D gene TRBD1, 5 bases. The CDR3 contains 15 residues. V gave up 1 base and J gave up 4 bases, with 13 bases separating them. Germline V gives CDR1 MNHNS, CDR2 SASEGT.

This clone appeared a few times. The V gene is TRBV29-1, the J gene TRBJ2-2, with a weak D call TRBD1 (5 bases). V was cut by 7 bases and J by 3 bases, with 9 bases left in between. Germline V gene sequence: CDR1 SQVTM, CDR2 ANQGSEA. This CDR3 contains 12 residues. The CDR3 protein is CSAPQDTGELFF. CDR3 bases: TGCAGCGCCCCACAGGACACCGGGGAGCTGTTTTTT.

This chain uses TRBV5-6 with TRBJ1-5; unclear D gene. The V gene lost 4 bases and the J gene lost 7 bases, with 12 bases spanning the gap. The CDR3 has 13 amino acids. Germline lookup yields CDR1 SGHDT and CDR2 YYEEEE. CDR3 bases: TGTGCCAGCAGCACCCTTTTAGGGCAGCCCCAGCATTTT. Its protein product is CASSTLLGQPQHF.

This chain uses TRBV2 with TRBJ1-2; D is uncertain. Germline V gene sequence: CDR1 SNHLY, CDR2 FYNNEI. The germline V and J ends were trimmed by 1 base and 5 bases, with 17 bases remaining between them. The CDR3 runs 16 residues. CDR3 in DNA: TGTGCCAGCAGTGAAGGGGCCCCTATCTTTGATTATGGCTACACCTTC. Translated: CASSEGAPIFDYGYTF.

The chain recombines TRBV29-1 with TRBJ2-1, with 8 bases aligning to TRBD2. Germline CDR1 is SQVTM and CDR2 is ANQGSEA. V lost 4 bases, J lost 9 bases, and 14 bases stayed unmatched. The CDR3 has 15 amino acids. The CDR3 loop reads CSVAGVGSGEGEQFF. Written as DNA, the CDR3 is TGCAGCGTTGCCGGGGTCGGTAGCGGGGAGGGTGAGCAGTTCTTC.

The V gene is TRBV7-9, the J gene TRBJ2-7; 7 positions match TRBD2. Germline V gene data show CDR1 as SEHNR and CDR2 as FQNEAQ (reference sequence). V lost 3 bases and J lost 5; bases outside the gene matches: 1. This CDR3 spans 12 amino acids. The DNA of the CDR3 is TGTGCCAGCAGCTTTACTAGCGACGAGCAGTACTTC. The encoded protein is CASSFTSDEQYF.

CDR3 nucleotide sequence: TGTGCCAGCAAGGGTTCTAGCGGGAGTGAAGATACGCAGTATTTT. Encoded protein: CASKGSSGSEDTQYF. This sequence joins TRBV2 and TRBJ2-3, with TRBD2 matching 10 bases. The J segment lost 5 bases and the V segment lost 7 bases, leaving 9 bases of the junction unmatched. Germline V gene lookup returns CDR1 SNHLY and CDR2 FYNNEI. The CDR3 is made up of 15 amino acids.

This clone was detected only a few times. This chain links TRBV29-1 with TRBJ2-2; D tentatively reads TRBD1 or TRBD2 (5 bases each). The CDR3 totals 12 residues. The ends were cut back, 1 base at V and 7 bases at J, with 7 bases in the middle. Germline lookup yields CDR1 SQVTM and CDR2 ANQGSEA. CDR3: CSVEGGIGELFF. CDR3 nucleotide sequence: TGCAGCGTTGAAGGGGGGATCGGGGAGCTGTTTTTT.

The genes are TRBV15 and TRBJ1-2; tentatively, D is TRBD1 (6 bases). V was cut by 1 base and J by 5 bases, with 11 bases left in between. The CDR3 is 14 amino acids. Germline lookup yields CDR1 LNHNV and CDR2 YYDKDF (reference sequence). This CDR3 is CATSRAQGHYGYTF. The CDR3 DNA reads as TGTGCCACCAGCAGAGCTCAGGGACATTATGGCTACACCTTC.

This chain's CDR3 is CASSFGSEQYF. In DNA form, the CDR3 reads TGTGCCAGCAGCTTTGGTAGCGAGCAGTACTTC. The chain recombines TRBV11-2 with TRBJ2-7, with unresolved D. Germline values: CDR1 SGHAT, CDR2 FQNNGV. V lost 3 bases and J 6 bases, leaving 6 bases between the germline ends. The CDR3 spans 11 residues.